This section outlines one T cell receptor beta chain sequence together with its context. Its antigen is unknown. Germline V gene sequence: CDR1 KGHDR, CDR2 SFDVKD. The CDR3 loop spans 15 amino acids. The J segment lost 6 bases and the V segment lost 7 bases, leaving 6 bases of the junction unmatched. This record comes from a study of regulatory T cells in long-lasting Graves disease. According to the study, TCR beta libraries were built with iRepertoire HTBI primers and CDR3-region Arm-PCR. Using its own MiXCR run on the multiplex PCR reads, TCRdb lists one record per CDR3 protein. The sample gives 440,000 or so distinct CDR3 sequences, 14% to 15% of which show up once; approximately 15% is in the top ten. Documented time point: newly diagnosed GD, antithyroid drugs for less than 3 months. Generation of the TCR library employed RNA extracted from PBMCs. Study-level findings and limits: Gene preferences differed: TRBV28, TRBJ1-2, TRBJ2-5 in persistent cases.

The sample also formed part of further work on T cells in Graves' hyperthyroidism and ophthalmopathy.

Source: peripheral blood mononuclear cells (PBMCs), taken at new diagnosis, from a patient treated with antithyroid drugs. The TCR originated in a woman in her 30s with Graves disease. The chain employs TRBV24-1 and TRBJ2-3; 13 positions match TRBD2. The CDR3 sequence: CATSARLAGGDTQYF. CDR3 coding DNA: TGTGCCACCAGCGCGAGACTAGCGGGAGGTGATACGCAGTATTTT.